This T cell receptor beta chain originates from a study of blood T cell repertoires in COVID-19. The germline V gene has CDR1 SGDLS and CDR2 YYNGEE. This CDR3 is 13 amino acids long. Trimming took 3 bases from V and 7 from J, leaving 11 bases between them. The table lists this clone with a few counts. Methods used by the authors: Reference gene primers were amplified, and this amplification served to estimate nucleated cell counts. Sequencing used immunoSEQ multiplex PCR; TCRdb keeps in-frame clones, though not all of them. That table furnishes V, J and clone size, whereas the DNA furnished D and trimming. The table lists 150,000 to 200,000 clones, over 75% of them singletons.

This chain connects TRBV9 to TRBJ1-5; D call uncertain. The receptor was isolated from a man in his 70s with active or convalescent COVID-19. The sequencing input was peripheral blood. CDR3 coding DNA: TGTGCCAGCAGCGCCGTCCCGAGCCAGCCCCAGCATTTT. Protein sequence: CASSAVPSQPQHF.